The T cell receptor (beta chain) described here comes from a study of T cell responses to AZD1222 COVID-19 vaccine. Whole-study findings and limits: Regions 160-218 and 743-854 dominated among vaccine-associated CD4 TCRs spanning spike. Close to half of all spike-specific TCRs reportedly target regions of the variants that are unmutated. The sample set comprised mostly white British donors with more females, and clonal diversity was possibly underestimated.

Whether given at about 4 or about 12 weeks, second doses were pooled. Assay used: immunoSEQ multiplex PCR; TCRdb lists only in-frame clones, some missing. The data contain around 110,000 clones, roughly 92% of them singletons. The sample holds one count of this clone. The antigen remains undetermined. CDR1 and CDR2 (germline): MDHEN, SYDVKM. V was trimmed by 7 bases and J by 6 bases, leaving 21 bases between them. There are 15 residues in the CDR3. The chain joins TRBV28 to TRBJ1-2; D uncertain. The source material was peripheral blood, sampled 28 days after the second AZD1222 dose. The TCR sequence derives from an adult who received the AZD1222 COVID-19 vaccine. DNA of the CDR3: TGTGCCAGCATCTCTCTGGGAGATTTTAAGGATGGCTACACCTTC. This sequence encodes CASISLGDFKDGYTF.